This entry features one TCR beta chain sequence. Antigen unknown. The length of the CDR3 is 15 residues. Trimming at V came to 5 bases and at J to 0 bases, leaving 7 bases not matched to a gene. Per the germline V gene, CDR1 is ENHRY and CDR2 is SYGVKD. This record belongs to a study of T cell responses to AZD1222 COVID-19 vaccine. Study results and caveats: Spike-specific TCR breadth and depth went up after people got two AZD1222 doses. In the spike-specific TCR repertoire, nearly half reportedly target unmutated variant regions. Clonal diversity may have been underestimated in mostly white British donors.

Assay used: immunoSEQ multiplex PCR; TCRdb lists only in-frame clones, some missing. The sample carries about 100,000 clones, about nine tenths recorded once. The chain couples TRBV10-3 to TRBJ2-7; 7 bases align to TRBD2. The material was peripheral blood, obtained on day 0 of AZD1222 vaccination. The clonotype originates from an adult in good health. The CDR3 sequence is CAISSSGASSYEQYF. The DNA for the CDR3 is TGTGCCATCAGTTCCAGCGGGGCTAGCTCCTACGAGCAGTACTTC.